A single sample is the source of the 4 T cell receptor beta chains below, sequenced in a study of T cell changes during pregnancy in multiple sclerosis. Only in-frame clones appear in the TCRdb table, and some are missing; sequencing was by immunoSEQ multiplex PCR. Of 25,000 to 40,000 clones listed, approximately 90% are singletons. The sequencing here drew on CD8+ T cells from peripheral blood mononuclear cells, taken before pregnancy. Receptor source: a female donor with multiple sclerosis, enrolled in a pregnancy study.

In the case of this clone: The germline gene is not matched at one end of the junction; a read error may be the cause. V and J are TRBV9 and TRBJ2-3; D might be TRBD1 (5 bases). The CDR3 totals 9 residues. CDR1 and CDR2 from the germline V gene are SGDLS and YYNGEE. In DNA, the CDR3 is TGTGCCAGCAGCGCCGACAGAGTTTTT. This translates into CASSADRVF.

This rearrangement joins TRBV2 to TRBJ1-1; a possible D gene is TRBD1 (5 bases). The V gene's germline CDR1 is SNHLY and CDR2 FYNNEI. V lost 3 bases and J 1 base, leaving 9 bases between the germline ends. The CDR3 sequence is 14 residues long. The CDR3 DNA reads TGTGCCAGCAGTGATACAGGTCAGAACACTGAAGCTTTCTTT. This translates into CASSDTGQNTEAFF.

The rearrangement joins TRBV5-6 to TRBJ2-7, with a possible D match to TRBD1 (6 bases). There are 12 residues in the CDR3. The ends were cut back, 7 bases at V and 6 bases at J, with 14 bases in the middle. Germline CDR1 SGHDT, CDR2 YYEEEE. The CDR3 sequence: CASRTGGREQYF. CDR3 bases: TGTGCCAGCCGAACTGGGGGCCGCGAGCAGTACTTC. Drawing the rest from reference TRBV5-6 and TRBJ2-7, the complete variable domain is DAGVTQSPTHLIKTRGQQVTLRCSPKSGHDTVSWYQQALGQGPQFIFQYYEEEERQRGNFPDRFSGHQFPNYSSELNVNALLLGDSALYLCASRTGGREQYFGPGTRLTVT.

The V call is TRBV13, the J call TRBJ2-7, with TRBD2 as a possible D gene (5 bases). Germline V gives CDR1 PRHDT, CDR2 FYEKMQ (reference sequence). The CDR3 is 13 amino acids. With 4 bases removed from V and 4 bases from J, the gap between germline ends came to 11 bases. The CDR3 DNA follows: TGTGCCAGCAGCTCGGGGTTACTTTACGAGCAGTACTTC. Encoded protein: CASSSGLLYEQYF.